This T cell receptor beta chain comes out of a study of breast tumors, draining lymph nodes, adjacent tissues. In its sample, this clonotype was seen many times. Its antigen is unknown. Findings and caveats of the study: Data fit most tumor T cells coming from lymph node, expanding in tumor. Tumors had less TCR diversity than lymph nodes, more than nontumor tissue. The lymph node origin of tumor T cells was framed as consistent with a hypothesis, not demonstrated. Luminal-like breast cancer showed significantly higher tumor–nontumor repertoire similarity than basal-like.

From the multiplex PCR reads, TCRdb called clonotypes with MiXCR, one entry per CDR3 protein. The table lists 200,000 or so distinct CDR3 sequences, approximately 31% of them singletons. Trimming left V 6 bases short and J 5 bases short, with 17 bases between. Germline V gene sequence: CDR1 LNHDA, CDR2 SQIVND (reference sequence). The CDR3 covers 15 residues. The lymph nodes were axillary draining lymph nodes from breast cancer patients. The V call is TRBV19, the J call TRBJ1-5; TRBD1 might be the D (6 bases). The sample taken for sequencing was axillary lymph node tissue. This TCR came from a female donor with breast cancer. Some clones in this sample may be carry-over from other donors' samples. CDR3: CASSPMGQRDQPQHF. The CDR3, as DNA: TGTGCCAGTAGCCCGATGGGACAAAGGGATCAGCCCCAGCATTTT. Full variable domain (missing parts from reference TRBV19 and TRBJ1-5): DGGITQSPKYLFRKEGQNVTLSCEQNLNHDAMYWYRQDPGQGLRLIYYSQIVNDFQKGDIAEGYSVSREKKESFPLTVTSAQKNPTAFYLCASSPMGQRDQPQHFGDGTRLSIL.